This TCR beta chain came from a study of beta chain features in type 1 diabetes. As for the study in general: Cells sorted and examined across all samples totaled nearly 110,000,000.

Overall study findings and caveats: Lower insertion and higher deletion counts appeared at VDJ junctions in type 1 diabetes patients. For patients and controls alike, PCR might favor shorter templates to the same degree. Shorter TCRB CDR3s, moderately but significantly so, marked every one of the four CD4+ subsets in Type 1 diabetes patients.

This clone was seen more than once but under ten times. No antigen is known for it. Sorting with CD45RO/CCR7/CD25/CD127/CD95/CD27 yielded naive, central memory, regulatory and stem-like memory CD4+ cells. Sequenced material consisted of expressed TCRB transcripts (all of the isolated RNA was reverse transcribed). Generated by immunoSEQ multiplex PCR, the TCRdb table keeps only in-frame clones and is missing some. The data show more than 250,000 clones, over 14% seen once. Sequenced material: naive CD4+ T cells from blood. This clonotype was sampled from a man in his late teens or twenties with type 1 diabetes.

CDR3 sequence (DNA): TGTGCCAACCCATTGTGGGGCGTGAACACTGAAGCTTTCTTT. Residues: CANPLWGVNTEAFF. The chain joins TRBV21-1 to TRBJ1-1; the DNA was not used to check the table's D call, TRBD1. TRBV21-1 is deemed a pseudogene. This CDR3 spans 14 amino acids.